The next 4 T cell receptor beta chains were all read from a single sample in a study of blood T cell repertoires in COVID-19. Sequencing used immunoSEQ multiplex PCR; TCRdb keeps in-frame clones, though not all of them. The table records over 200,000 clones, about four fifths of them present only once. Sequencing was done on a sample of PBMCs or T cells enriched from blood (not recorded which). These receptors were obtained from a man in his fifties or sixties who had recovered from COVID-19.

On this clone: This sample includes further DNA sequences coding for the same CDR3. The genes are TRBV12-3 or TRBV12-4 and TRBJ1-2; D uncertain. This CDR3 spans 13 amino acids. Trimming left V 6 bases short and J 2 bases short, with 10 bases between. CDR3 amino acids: CASSLTGNYGYTF. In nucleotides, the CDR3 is TGTGCCAGCAGCTTAACGGGGAACTATGGCTACACCTTC.

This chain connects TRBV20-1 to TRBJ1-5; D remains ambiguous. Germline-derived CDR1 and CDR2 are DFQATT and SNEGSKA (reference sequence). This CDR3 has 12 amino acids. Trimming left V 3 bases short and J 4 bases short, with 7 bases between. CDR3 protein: CSASRSNQPQHF. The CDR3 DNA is TGCAGTGCTAGTAGGAGTAATCAGCCCCAGCATTTT.

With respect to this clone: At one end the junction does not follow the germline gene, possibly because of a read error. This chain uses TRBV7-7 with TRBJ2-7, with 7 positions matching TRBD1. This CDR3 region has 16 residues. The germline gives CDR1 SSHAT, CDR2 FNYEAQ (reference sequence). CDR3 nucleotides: TGTGCTAGCAGTGGGACAGTTCTAACAATTATCTACGAGCAGTACTTC. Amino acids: CASSGTVLTIIYEQYF.

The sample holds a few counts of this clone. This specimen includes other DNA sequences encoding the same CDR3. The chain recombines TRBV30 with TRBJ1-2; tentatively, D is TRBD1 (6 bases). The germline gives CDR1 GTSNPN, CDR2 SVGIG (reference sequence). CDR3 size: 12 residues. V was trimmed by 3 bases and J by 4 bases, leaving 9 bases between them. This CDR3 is CAWSADSYGYTF. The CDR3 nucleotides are TGTGCCTGGAGCGCGGACAGCTATGGCTACACCTTC.